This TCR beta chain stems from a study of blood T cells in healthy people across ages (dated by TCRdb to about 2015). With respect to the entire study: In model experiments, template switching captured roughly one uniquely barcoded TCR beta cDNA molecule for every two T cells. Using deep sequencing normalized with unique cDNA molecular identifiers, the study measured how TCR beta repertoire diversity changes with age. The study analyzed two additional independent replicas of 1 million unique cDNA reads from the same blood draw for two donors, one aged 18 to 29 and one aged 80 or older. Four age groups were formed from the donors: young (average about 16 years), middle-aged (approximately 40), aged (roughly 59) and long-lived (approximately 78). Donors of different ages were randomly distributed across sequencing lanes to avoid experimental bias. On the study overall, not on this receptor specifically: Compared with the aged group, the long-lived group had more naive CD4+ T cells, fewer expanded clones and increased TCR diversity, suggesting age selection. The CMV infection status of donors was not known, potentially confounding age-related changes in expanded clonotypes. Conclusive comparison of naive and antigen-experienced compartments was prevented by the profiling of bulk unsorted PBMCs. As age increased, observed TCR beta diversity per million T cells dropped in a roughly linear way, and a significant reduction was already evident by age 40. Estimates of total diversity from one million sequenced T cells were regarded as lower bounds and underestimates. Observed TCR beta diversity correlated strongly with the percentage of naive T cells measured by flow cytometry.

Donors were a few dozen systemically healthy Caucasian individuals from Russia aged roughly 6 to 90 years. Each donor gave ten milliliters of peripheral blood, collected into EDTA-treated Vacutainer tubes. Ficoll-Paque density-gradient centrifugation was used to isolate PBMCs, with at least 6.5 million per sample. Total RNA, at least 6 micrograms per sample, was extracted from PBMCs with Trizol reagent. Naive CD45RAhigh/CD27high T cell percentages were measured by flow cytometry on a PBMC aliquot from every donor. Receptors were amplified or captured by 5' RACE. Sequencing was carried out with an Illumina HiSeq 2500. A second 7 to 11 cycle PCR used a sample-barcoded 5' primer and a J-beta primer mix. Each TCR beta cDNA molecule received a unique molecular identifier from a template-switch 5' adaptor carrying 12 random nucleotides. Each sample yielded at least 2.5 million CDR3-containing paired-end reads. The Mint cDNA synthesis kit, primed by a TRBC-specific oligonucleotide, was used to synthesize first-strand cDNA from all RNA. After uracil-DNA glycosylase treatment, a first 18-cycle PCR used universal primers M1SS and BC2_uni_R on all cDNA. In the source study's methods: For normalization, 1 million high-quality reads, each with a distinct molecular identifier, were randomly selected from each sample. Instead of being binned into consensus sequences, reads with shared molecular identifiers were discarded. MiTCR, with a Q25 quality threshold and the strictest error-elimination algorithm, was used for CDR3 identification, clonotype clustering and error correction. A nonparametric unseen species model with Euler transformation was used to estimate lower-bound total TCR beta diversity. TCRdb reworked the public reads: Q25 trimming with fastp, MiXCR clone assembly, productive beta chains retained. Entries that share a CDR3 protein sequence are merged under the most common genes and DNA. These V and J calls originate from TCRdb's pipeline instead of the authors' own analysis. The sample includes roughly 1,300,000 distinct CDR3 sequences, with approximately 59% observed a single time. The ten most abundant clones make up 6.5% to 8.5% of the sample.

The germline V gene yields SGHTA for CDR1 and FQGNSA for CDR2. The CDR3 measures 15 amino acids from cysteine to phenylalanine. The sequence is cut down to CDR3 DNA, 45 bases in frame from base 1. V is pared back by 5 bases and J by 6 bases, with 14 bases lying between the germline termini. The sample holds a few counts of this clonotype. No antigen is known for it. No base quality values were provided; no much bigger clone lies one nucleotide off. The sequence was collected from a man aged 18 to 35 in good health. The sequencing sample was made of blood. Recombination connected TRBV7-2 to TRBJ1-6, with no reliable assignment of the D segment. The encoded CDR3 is CASSRPGSFNSPLHF. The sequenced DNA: TGTGCCAGCAGCCGACCCGGGTCTTTTAATTCACCCCTCCACTTT.